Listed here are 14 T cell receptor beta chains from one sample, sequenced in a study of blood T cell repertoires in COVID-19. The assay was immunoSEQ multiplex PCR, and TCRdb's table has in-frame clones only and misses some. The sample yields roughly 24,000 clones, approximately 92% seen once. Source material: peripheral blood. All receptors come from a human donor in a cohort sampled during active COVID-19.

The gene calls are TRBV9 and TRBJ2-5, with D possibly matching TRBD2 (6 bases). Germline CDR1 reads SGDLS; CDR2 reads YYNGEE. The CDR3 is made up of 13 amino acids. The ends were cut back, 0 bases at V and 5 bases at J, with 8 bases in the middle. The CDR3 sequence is CASSVDGGETQYF. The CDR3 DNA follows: TGTGCCAGCAGCGTAGATGGAGGGGAGACCCAGTACTTC.

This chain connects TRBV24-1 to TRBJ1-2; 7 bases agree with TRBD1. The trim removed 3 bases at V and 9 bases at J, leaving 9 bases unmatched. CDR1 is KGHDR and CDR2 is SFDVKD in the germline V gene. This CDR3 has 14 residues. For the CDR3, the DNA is TGTGCCACCAGTGATGCCCGACAGGGCGATCGCTACACCTTC. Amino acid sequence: CATSDARQGDRYTF.

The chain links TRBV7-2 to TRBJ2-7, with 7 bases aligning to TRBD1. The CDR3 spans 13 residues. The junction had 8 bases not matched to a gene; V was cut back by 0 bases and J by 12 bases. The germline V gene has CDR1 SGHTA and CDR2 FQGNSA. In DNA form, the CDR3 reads TGTGCCAGCAGCTTAGCGAGACAGGGCTCGCGGTACTTC. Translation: CASSLARQGSRYF. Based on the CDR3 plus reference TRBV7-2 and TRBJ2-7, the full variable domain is GAGVSQSPSNKVTEKGKDVELRCDPISGHTALYWYRQSLGQGLEFLIYFQGNSAPDKSGLPSDRFSAERTGGSVSTLTIQRTQQEDSAVYLCASSLARQGSRYFGPGTRLTVT.

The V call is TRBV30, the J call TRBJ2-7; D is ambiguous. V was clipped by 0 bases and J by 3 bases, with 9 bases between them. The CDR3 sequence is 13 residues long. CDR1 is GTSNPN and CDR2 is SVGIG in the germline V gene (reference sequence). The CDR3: CAWSVQKNYEQYF. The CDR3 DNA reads TGTGCCTGGAGTGTTCAAAAAAACTACGAGCAGTACTTC.

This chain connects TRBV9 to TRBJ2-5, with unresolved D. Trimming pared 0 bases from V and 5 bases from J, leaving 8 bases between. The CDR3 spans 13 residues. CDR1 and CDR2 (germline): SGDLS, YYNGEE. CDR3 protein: CASSVAMEETQYF. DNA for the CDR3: TGTGCCAGCAGCGTAGCAATGGAGGAGACCCAGTACTTC.

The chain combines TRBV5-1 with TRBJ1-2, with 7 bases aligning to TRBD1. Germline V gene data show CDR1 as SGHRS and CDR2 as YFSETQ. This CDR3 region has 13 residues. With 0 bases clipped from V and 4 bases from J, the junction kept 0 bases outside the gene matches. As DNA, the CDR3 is TGCGCCAGCAGCTTGGCAGGGGGCTATGGCTACACCTTC. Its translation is CASSLAGGYGYTF.

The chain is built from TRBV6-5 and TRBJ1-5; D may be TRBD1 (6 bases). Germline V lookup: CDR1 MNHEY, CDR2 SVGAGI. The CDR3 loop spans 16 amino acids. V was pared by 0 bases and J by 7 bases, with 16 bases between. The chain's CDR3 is CASSYSGLAGAQPQHF. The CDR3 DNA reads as TGTGCCAGCAGTTACTCGGGTTTAGCAGGGGCCCAGCCCCAGCATTTT.

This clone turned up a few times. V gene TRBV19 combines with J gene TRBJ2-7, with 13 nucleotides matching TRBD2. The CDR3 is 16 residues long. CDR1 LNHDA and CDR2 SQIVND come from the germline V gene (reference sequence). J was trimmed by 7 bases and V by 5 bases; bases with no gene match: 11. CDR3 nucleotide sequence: TGTGCCAGTAGTGTTTCGGCACTAGCGGGAGGGCAGGAGCAGTACTTC. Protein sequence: CASSVSALAGGQEQYF.

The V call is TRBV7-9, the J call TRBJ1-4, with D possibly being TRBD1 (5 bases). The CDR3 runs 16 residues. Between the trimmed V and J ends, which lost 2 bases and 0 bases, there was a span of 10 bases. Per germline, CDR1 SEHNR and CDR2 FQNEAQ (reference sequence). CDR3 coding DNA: TGTGCCAGCAGCTTAAGCGGGGGACCAACTAATGAAAAACTGTTTTTT. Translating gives CASSLSGGPTNEKLFF.

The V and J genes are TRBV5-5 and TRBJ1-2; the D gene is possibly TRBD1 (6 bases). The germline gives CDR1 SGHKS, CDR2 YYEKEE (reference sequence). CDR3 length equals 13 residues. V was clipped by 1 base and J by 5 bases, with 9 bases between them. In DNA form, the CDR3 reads TGTGCCAGCAGCTTGCAGGGGCGGTATGGCTACACCTTC. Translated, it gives CASSLQGRYGYTF.

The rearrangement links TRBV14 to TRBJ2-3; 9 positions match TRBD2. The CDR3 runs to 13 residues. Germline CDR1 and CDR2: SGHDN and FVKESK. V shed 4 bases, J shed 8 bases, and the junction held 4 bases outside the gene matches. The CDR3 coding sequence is TGTGCCAGCAGCCTCAATAGCGGGAGTACGCAGTATTTT. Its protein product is CASSLNSGSTQYF.

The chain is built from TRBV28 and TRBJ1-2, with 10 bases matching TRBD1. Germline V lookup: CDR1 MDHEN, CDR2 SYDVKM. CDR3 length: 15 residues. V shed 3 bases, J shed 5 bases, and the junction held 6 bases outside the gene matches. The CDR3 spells CASSLPVGQGYGYTF. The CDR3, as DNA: TGTGCCAGCAGTTTGCCTGTGGGACAGGGGTATGGCTACACCTTC.

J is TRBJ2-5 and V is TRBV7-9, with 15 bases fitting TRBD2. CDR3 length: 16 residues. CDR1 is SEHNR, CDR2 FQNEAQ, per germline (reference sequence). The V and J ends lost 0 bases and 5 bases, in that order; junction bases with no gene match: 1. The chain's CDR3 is CASSLAGLAGGETQYF. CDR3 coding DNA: TGTGCCAGCAGCTTAGCTGGACTAGCGGGGGGGGAGACCCAGTACTTC.

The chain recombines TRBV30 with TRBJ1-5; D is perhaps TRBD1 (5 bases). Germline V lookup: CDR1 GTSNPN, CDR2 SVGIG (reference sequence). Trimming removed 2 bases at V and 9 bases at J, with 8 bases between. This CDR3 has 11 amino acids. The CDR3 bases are TGTGCCTGGAGTAGGGGCGGGCCCCAGCATTTT. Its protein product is CAWSRGGPQHF.